The source of this T cell receptor (beta chain) is a study of early T cells in non-severe SARS-CoV-2 infection. The wider study: It was bulk RNA from unsorted whole blood that was sequenced, and the chains were unpaired. Findings and limits, study-wide: Missing private and CD4 specificities, VDJdb matching favored anti-spike CD8 responses.

The library protocol tagged individual cDNA molecules with unique molecular identifiers. MiXCR was run by TCRdb on the 5' RACE reads, yielding one entry per CDR3 protein. The sample comprises about 80,000 distinct CDR3 sequences, around 14% of which are singletons, and about a tenth rests with the top ten. A word on this clonotype: Its antigen is currently unknown.

Germline V gene data show CDR1 as SQVTM and CDR2 as ANQGSEA. V shed 3 bases and J 2 bases; nucleotides not matched to a gene: 4. CDR3 size: 13 residues. Material for sequencing was whole blood. This sequence was found in an adult who was a healthcare worker with PCR-confirmed SARS-CoV-2 infection or an uninfected control (not recorded which). The chain joins TRBV29-1 to TRBJ2-7, with 7 positions matching TRBD1. This CDR3 is CSVETGQTYEQYF. CDR3 DNA: TGCAGCGTTGAGACGGGACAGACCTACGAGCAGTACTTC.